This T cell receptor (beta chain) was retrieved from a study of CD4 T cells in relation to SARS-CoV-2 and coronaviruses. The study, taken as a whole, reports: Crossreactivity was assessed only for spike protein, not other viral proteins. The assay detects memory recall responses, not culture-primed primary responses.

The CDR3 has 17 amino acids. Germline CDR1 LNHDA, CDR2 SQIVND (reference sequence). With V trimmed by 7 bases and J by 7 bases, 18 bases remained unmatched. As to this clone: Its specificity is unknown.

Uncultured naive and memory CD4+ T cells supplied DNA for deep TCR-beta sequencing. Clones were read by immunoSEQ multiplex PCR, and TCRdb kept only the in-frame ones, dropping some. The repertoire includes about 68,000 clones, just over 90% of them detected once, and around 0.21% sits in the top ten. CD4+ T cells from unexposed donors were obtained before the COVID-19 pandemic (2011-2018). Naive and memory CD4+ T cells were separated from cryopreserved PBMCs. This sequence originates from a human donor in good health. The sample was naive CD4+ T cells from PBMCs. Subset noted: naive CD4+ T cells isolated by negative enrichment. V is TRBV19 and J is TRBJ1-4; TRBD1 aligns across 7 bases. The CDR3, as DNA: TGTGCCAGTACCCAGGGACAGCCTACATCCCATGGTGAAAAACTGTTTTTT. Amino acid sequence: CASTQGQPTSHGEKLFF.